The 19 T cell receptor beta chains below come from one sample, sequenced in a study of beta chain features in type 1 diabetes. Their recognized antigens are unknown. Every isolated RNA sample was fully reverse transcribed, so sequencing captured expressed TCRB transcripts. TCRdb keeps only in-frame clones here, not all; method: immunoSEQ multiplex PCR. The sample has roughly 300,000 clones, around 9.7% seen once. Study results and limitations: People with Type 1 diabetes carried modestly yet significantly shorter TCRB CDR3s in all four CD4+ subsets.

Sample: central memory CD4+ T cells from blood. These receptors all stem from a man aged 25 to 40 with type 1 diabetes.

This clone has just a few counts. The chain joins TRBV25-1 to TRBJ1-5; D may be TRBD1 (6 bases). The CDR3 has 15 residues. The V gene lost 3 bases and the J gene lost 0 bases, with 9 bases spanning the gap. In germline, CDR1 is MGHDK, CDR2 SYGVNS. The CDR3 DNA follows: TGTGCCAGCAGTGATGGGGGCTTTAGCAATCAGCCCCAGCATTTT. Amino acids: CASSDGGFSNQPQHF.

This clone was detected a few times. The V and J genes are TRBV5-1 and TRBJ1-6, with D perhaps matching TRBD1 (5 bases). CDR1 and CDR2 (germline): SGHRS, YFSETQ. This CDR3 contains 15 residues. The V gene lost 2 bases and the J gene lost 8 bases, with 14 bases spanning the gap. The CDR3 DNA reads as TGCGCCAGCAGCTTCGGGGACTCTGCGCATTCACCCCTCCACTTT. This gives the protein CASSFGDSAHSPLHF.

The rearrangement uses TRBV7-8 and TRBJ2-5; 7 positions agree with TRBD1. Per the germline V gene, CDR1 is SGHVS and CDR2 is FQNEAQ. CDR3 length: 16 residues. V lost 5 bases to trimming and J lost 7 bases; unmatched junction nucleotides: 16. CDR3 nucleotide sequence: TGTGCCAGCAGCGGAATGCGAGGGACAGACGAAGGGACCCAGTACTTC. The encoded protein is CASSGMRGTDEGTQYF.

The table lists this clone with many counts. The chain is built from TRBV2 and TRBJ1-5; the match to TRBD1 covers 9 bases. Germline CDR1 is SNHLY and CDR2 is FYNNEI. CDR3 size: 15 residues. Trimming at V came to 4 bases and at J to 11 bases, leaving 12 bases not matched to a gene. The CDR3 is CASSGQGEVNLAQHF. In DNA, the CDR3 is TGTGCCAGCAGTGGACAGGGGGAAGTTAATTTGGCCCAGCATTTT.

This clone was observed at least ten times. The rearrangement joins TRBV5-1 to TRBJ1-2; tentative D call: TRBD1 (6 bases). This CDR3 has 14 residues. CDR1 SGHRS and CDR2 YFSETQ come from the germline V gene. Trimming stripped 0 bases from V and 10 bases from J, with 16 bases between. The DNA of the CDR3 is TGCGCCAGCAGCTTGGGAGACCCCGCGGGGGCCTACACCTTC. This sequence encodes CASSLGDPAGAYTF.

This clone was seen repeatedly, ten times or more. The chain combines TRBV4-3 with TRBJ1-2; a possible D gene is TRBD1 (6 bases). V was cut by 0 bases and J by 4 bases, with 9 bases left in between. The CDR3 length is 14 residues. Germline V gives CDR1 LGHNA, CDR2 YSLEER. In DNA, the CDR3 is TGCGCCAGCAGCCAAGATCAGACAGGCTATGGCTACACCTTC. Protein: CASSQDQTGYGYTF.

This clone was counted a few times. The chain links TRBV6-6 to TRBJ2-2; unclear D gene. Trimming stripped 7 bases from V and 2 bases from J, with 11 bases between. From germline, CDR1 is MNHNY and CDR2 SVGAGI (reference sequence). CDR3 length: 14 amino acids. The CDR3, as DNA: TGTGCCAGCAAAATGACTCTCAACACCGGGGAGCTGTTTTTT. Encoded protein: CASKMTLNTGELFF.

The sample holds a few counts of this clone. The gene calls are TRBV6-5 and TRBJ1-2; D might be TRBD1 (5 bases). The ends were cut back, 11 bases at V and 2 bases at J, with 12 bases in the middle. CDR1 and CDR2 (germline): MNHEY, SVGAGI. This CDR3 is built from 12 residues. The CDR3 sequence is CAAGRSNYGYTF. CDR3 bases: TGTGCCGCAGGGCGATCGAACTATGGCTACACCTTC.

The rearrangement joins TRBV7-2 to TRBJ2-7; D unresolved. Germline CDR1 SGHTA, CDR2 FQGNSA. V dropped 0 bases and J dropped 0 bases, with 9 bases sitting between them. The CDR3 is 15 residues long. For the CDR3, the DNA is TGTGCCAGCAGCTTAGCCCCCACAAGCTCCTACGAGCAGTACTTC. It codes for CASSLAPTSSYEQYF.

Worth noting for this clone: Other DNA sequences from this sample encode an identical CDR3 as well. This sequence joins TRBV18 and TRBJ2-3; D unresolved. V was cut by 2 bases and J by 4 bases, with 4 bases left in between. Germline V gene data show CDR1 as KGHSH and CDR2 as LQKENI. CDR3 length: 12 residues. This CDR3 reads CASSPVADTQYF. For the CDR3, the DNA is TGTGCCAGCTCACCAGTAGCAGATACGCAGTATTTT.

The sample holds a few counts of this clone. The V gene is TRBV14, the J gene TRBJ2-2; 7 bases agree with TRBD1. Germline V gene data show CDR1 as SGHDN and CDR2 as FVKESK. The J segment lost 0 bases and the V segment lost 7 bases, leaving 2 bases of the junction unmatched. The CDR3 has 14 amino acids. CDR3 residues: CASKQGTNTGELFF. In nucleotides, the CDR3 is TGTGCCAGCAAACAGGGGACGAACACCGGGGAGCTGTTTTTT.

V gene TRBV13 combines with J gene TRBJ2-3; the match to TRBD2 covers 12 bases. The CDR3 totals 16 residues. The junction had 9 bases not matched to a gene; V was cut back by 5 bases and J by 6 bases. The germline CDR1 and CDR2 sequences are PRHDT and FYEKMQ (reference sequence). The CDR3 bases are TGTGCCAGCAGCACTAGACTAGCGGGGGCTGGGGATACGCAGTATTTT. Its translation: CASSTRLAGAGDTQYF.

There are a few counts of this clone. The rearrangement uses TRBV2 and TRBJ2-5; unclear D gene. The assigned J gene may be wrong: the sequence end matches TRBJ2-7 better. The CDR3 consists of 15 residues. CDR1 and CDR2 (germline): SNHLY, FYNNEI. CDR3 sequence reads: CASSEWLLSSYEQYF. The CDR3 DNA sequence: TGTGCCAGCAGTGAGTGGCTCCTAAGCTCCTACGAGCAGTACTTC.

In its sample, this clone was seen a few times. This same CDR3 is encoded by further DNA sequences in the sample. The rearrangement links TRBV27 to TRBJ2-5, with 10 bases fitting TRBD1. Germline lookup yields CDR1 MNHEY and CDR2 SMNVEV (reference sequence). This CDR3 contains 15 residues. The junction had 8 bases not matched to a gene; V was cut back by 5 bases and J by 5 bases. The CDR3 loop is CASSPGTGVVETQYF. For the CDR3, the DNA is TGTGCCAGCAGTCCCGGGACAGGGGTGGTGGAGACCCAGTACTTC.

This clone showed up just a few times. As DNA, the CDR3 is TGTGCCTGGGGGGACAGGGACGAGCAGTACTTC. Residues: CAWGDRDEQYF. The chain links TRBV30 to TRBJ2-7; 9 positions agree with TRBD1. Germline V gene lookup returns CDR1 GTSNPN and CDR2 SVGIG (reference sequence). The CDR3 loop spans 11 amino acids. Unmatched junction bases numbered 1, after V lost 5 bases and J lost 5 bases. Full variable domain (outside the CDR3, taken from reference TRBV30 and TRBJ2-7): SQTIHQWPATLVQPVGSPLSLECTVEGTSNPNLYWYRQAAGRGLQLLFYSVGIGQISSEVPQNLSASRPQDRQFILSSKKLLLSDSGFYLCAWGDRDEQYFGPGTRLTVT.

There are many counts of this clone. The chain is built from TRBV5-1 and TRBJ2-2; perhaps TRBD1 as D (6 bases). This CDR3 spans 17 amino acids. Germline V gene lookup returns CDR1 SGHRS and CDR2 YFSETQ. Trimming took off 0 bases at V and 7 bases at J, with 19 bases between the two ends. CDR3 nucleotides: TGCGCCAGCAGCTTGGTCTCGGGGCAGGGGTCTGGCGGGGAGCTGTTTTTT. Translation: CASSLVSGQGSGGELFF. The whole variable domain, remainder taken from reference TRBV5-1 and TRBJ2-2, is KAGVTQTPRYLIKTRGQQVTLSCSPISGHRSVSWYQQTPGQGLQFLFEYFSETQRNKGNFPGRFSGRQFSNSRSEMNVSTLELGDSALYLCASSLVSGQGSGGELFFGEGSRLTVL.

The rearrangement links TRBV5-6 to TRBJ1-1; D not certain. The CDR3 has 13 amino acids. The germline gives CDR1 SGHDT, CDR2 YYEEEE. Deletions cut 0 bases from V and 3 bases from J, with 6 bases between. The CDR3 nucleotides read TGTGCCAGCAGCTTGGTCGGGTACACTGAAGCTTTCTTT. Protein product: CASSLVGYTEAFF. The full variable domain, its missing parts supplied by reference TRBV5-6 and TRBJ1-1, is DAGVTQSPTHLIKTRGQQVTLRCSPKSGHDTVSWYQQALGQGPQFIFQYYEEEERQRGNFPDRFSGHQFPNYSSELNVNALLLGDSALYLCASSLVGYTEAFFGQGTRLTVV.

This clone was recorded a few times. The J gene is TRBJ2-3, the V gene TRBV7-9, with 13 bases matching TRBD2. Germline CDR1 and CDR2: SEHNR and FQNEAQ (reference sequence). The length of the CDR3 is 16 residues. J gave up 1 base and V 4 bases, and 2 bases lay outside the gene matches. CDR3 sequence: CASSSGLAGGTDTQYF. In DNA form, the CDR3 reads TGTGCCAGCAGCTCCGGACTAGCGGGGGGCACAGATACGCAGTATTTT.

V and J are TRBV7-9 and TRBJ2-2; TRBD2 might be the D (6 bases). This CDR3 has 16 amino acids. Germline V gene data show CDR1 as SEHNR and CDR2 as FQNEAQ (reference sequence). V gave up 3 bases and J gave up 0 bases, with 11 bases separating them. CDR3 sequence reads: CASSFGGTSNTGELFF. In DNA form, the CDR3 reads TGTGCCAGCAGCTTTGGGGGGACCTCGAACACCGGGGAGCTGTTTTTT.